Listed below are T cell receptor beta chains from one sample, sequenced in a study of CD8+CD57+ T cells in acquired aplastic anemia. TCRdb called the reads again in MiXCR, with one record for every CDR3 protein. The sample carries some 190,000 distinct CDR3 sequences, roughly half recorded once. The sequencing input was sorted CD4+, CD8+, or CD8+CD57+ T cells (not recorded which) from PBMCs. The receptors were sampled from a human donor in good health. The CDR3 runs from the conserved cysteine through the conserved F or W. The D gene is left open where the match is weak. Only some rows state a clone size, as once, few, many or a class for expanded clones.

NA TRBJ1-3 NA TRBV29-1 TGCAGCGTTGAACTATTCGAGGGGAGCAGAGGAAACACCATATATTTT CSVELFEGSRGNTIYF
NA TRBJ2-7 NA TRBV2 TGTGCCACCAAGGGGTCCATCTCCTACGAGCAGTACTTC CATKGSISYEQYF
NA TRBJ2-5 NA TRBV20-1 TGCAGTGCTGGGGCCCAGGGGATAGAGACCCAGTACTTC CSAGAQGIETQYF
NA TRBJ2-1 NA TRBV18 TGTGCCAGCTCACCCGACCCAGTCTCCGTGGGGAATGAGCAGTTCTTC CASSPDPVSVGNEQFF
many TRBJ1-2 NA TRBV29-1 TGCAGCGGGTGGGGCGGGGGCGATGGCTACACCTTC CSGWGGGDGYTF
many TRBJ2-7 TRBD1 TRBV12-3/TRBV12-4 TGTGCCAGCAGTTTCGGACAGGGTCGGTCCTACGAGCAGTACTTC CASSFGQGRSYEQYF
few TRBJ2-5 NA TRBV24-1 TGTGCCACCAGTGAGGTGTCGCGGGAGACCCAGTACTTC CATSEVSRETQYF
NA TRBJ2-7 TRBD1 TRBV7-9 TGTGCCAGCAGCGCGGACAGGTTTTTTGGGGAGCAGTACTTC CASSADRFFGEQYF
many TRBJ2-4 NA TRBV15 TGTGCCACCAGCCATACAACCGGGACCGCCGGGGAAAACATTCAGTACTTC CATSHTTGTAGENIQYF
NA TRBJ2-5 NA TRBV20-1 TGCAGTGCCGTGTTCGGGGTACAAGAGACCCAGTACTTC CSAVFGVQETQYF
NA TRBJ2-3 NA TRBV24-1 TGTGCCACCAGTGTACAGGGAGGCACAGATACGCAGTATTTT CATSVQGGTDTQYF
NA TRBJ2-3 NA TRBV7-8 TGTGCCAGCAGCCCCCTCGGGACGTACATCACAGATACGCAGTATTTT CASSPLGTYITDTQYF
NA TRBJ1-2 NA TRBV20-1 TGCAGTGCGCCACCCGGGGGGGCCATAGGCTACACCTTC CSAPPGGAIGYTF
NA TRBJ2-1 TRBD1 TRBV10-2 TGCGCCAGCAGTGACCGGGACAGGGGATACAATGAGCAGTTCTTC CASSDRDRGYNEQFF
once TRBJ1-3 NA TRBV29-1 TGCAGCGTTGAAGATCTCGGGAGGGGGAACACCATATATTTT CSVEDLGRGNTIYF
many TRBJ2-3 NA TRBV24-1 TGTGCCACCAGTGTCGGCACAGATACGCAGTATTTT CATSVGTDTQYF
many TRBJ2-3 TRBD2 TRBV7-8 TGTGCCAGCAGCTGGGGACTAGCGGGGGATACGCAGTATTTT CASSWGLAGDTQYF
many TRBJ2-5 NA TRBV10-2 TGCGCCAGCAGTGAGAGGAGGGGAGCAGGGGAAGAGACCCAGTACTTC CASSERRGAGEETQYF
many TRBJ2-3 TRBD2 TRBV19 TGTGCCAGTAGTCATAGGACTAGCGGGAGAGTTGGCACAGATACGCAGTATTTT CASSHRTSGRVGTDTQYF
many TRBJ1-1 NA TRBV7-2 TGTGCCAGCAGCTTAGAGGGACACACTGAAGCTTTCTTT CASSLEGHTEAFF
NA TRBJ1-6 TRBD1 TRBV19 TGTGCCAGTATCCCAGGGGGCGAGAGTTCACCCCTCCACTTT CASIPGGESSPLHF
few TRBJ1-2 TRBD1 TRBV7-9 TGTGCCAGCGAGGACAGGGACATCTATGGCTACACCTTC CASEDRDIYGYTF